The 18 T cell receptor beta chains below come from one sample, sequenced in a study of shared clonotypes between healthy human individuals. The naive CD8 fraction comprised CD45RO-negative cells positively selected for CCR7 and excluded terminally differentiated effector memory CD45RA+ cells. Data came from immunoSEQ multiplex PCR; TCRdb stores just in-frame clones and leaves some out. The table records millions of clones, 85% to 95% of them present only once. The sample comprised naive CD8+ T cells from PBMCs. These receptors all stem from a man younger than 30 in good health. Some clones in this sample may be carry-over from other donors' samples.

A note on this clone: Other nucleotide sequences from this sample produce the same CDR3. The rearrangement links TRBV29-1 to TRBJ1-1, with D maybe TRBD1 (5 bases). The germline V gene has CDR1 SQVTM and CDR2 ANQGSEA. V was pared by 4 bases and J by 1 base, with 7 bases between. The CDR3 has 12 residues. The CDR3 DNA is TGCAGCGTTGTTGGGACGAACACTGAAGCTTTCTTT. Its translation: CSVVGTNTEAFF.

The chain is built from TRBV7-6 and TRBJ2-1; the match to TRBD2 covers 7 bases. The CDR3 loop spans 14 amino acids. Germline V lookup: CDR1 SGHVS, CDR2 FNYEAQ. The V segment lost 3 bases and the J segment 8 bases; nucleotides outside the gene matches: 7. The CDR3 DNA reads TGTGCCAGCAGCTTCTCAGCGGGACTTGATGAGCAGTTCTTC. Protein product: CASSFSAGLDEQFF.

J is TRBJ1-1 and V is TRBV7-9, with a weak D call TRBD1 (5 bases). The CDR3 length is 15 residues. V lost 2 bases, J lost 5 bases, and 15 bases lay in between. The germline V gene has CDR1 SEHNR and CDR2 FQNEAQ (reference sequence). In DNA, the CDR3 is TGTGCCAGCAGCTTATTAGGAGGGGCGCGAACTGAAGCTTTCTTT. It specifies CASSLLGGARTEAFF.

This sequence joins TRBV5-5 and TRBJ1-1, with D possibly being TRBD1 (6 bases). V was trimmed by 4 bases and J by 3 bases, leaving 13 bases between them. Germline V gene lookup returns CDR1 SGHKS and CDR2 YYEKEE (reference sequence). The CDR3 covers 14 residues. The CDR3 region has the DNA TGTGCCAGCAGCGCATACAGGGTAGACACTGAAGCTTTCTTT. This gives the protein CASSAYRVDTEAFF. The full variable domain, its missing parts supplied by reference TRBV5-5 and TRBJ1-1, is DAGVTQSPTHLIKTRGQQVTLRCSPISGHKSVSWYQQVLGQGPQFIFQYYEKEERGRGNFPDRFSARQFPNYSSELNVNALLLGDSALYLCASSAYRVDTEAFFGQGTRLTVV.

This rearrangement joins TRBV7-6 to TRBJ1-1; 9 bases align to TRBD1. The CDR3 is 14 amino acids. V gave up 3 bases and J gave up 4 bases; unmatched junction bases: 3. Germline CDR1 SGHVS, CDR2 FNYEAQ. The CDR3 spells CASSLGQGSTEAFF. The CDR3 region has the DNA TGTGCCAGCAGCTTGGGACAGGGCAGCACTGAAGCTTTCTTT.

In regard to this clone: Other DNA sequences in this sample translate to the same CDR3. The J gene is TRBJ2-7, the V gene TRBV27; 13 bases agree with TRBD2. Germline values: CDR1 MNHEY, CDR2 SMNVEV (reference sequence). V shed 3 bases and J 3 bases; nucleotides not matched to a gene: 2. The CDR3 length is 15 residues. For the CDR3, the DNA is TGTGCCAGCAGTTTCAGGACTAGCGGGAGCTACGAGCAGTACTTC. This gives the protein CASSFRTSGSYEQYF.

This clone was counted once. V and J are TRBV5-4 and TRBJ1-2; tentative D call: TRBD1 (5 bases). Germline CDR1 reads SGHNT; CDR2 reads YYREEE (reference sequence). The CDR3 totals 14 residues. The ends were cut back, 5 bases at V and 3 bases at J, with 14 bases in the middle. Written as DNA, the CDR3 is TGTGCCAGCAGAAGTCCCGGGGCGGACTATGGCTACACCTTC. Translating it yields CASRSPGADYGYTF. Variable domain in full (rest from reference TRBV5-4 and TRBJ1-2): ETGVTQSPTHLIKTRGQQVTLRCSSQSGHNTVSWYQQALGQGPQFIFQYYREEENGRGNFPPRFSGLQFPNYSSELNVNALELDDSALYLCASRSPGADYGYTFGSGTRLTVV.

This chain links TRBV30 with TRBJ1-1; TRBD1 is a possible D gene (5 bases). Trimming shortened V by 0 bases and J by 1 base, and 15 bases separated the two germline ends. This CDR3 spans 16 amino acids. Germline assignment: CDR1 GTSNPN and CDR2 SVGIG (reference sequence). The CDR3 is CAWSVRWGRGNTEAFF. The CDR3 DNA is TGTGCCTGGAGTGTACGTTGGGGGAGGGGGAACACTGAAGCTTTCTTT.

The rearrangement links TRBV27 to TRBJ2-1, with D perhaps TRBD1 (5 bases). Germline CDR1 reads MNHEY; CDR2 reads SMNVEV (reference sequence). Trimming stripped 5 bases from V and 0 bases from J, with 14 bases between. This CDR3 region has 16 residues. Here the CDR3 DNA reads TGTGCCAGCAGTGCTAGACAGATCTTCTCCTACAATGAGCAGTTCTTC. Its protein is CASSARQIFSYNEQFF.

The chain is built from TRBV10-3 and TRBJ1-4; D is unresolved. V lost 5 bases and J 12 bases, leaving 25 bases between the germline ends. The CDR3 has 16 amino acids. Per the germline V gene, CDR1 is ENHRY and CDR2 is SYGVKD. The CDR3 bases are TGTGCCATCAGTTCCCGGCCGGCGTCCCCCACTTCGGAACTGTTTTTT. This gives the protein CAISSRPASPTSELFF.

The chain joins TRBV4-1 to TRBJ2-5; tentative D call: TRBD2 (5 bases). Germline V lookup: CDR1 MGHRA, CDR2 YSYEKL. Trimming pared 1 base from V and 4 bases from J, leaving 10 bases between. This CDR3 comprises 14 residues. The CDR3 spells CASSQVRGAETQYF. The CDR3 nucleotides read TGCGCCAGCAGCCAAGTTCGGGGTGCAGAGACCCAGTACTTC.

This chain joins TRBV28 and TRBJ2-4, with D unclear. The CDR3 is 12 amino acids. Germline values: CDR1 MDHEN, CDR2 SYDVKM. The CDR3 region is CEERRRKNIQYF. DNA of the CDR3: TGTGAGGAGCGACGGCGCAAAAACATTCAGTACTTC.

This chain links TRBV19 with TRBJ2-5; D not certain. The germline V gene encodes CDR1 LNHDA and CDR2 SQIVND (reference sequence). V lost 3 bases and J 5 bases, leaving 10 bases between the germline ends. CDR3 length: 13 residues. CDR3 amino acids: CASSILPGETQYF. The CDR3 DNA sequence: TGTGCCAGTAGTATTCTGCCTGGGGAGACCCAGTACTTC.

The genes are TRBV10-3 and TRBJ1-2, with 8 bases aligning to TRBD1. The CDR3 extends over 16 amino acids. Germline V gene lookup returns CDR1 ENHRY and CDR2 SYGVKD. The J segment lost 4 bases and the V segment lost 2 bases, leaving 9 bases of the junction unmatched. CDR3 loop: CAISETGGQSLYGYTF. CDR3 nucleotides: TGTGCCATCAGTGAGACAGGGGGACAGTCGCTCTATGGCTACACCTTC.

V gene TRBV13 combines with J gene TRBJ2-7, with 12 bases fitting TRBD2. CDR3 length: 17 residues. Germline V gene data show CDR1 as PRHDT and CDR2 as FYEKMQ (reference sequence). V lost 5 bases to trimming and J lost 7 bases; unmatched junction nucleotides: 15. CDR3 nucleotides: TGTGCCAGCAGCATGGGACTAGCGGGCGTCACCATGCGGGAGCAGTACTTC. Residues: CASSMGLAGVTMREQYF.

The chain recombines TRBV4-3 with TRBJ2-1, with 8 bases matching TRBD2. The V and J ends lost 1 base and 4 bases, in that order; junction bases with no gene match: 12. Germline loops: CDR1 LGHNA, CDR2 YSLEER. This CDR3 contains 18 residues. The CDR3 bases are TGCGCCAGCAGCCAAGCCCCTCCCGCGGGAGGTCGGTACAATGAGCAGTTCTTC. This codes for CASSQAPPAGGRYNEQFF.

This rearrangement joins TRBV6-6 to TRBJ2-7, with unresolved D. Germline values: CDR1 MNHNY, CDR2 SVGAGI (reference sequence). This CDR3 is 13 amino acids long. The ends were cut back, 2 bases at V and 3 bases at J, with 8 bases in the middle. CDR3 DNA sequence: TGTGCCAGCAGTTACGCGAACGTCTACGAGCAGTACTTC. Translation: CASSYANVYEQYF.

This chain joins TRBV27 and TRBJ2-7; 7 bases are a match to TRBD2. Trimming cost V 5 bases and J 3 bases; bases outside gene matches: 16. CDR3 length: 17 residues. CDR1 MNHEY and CDR2 SMNVEV come from the germline V gene (reference sequence). The CDR3 here is CASSPPPRGGIYYEQYF. In DNA form, the CDR3 reads TGTGCCAGCAGTCCACCACCTCGGGGAGGGATCTACTACGAGCAGTACTTC.